This TCR beta chain was captured in a study of blood T cell repertoires in COVID-19. Study-wide background: PBMCs, B-cell-depleted T cells, or T cells were the source of the cDNA or gDNA that made up the material.

CDR1 is MDHEN and CDR2 is SYDVKM in the germline V gene. The CDR3 runs 13 residues. Trimming left V 7 bases short and J 3 bases short, with 12 bases between. This clone appeared once. TCRdb's table, derived via immunoSEQ multiplex PCR, lists solely in-frame clones and lacks some. Here the sample spans tens of thousands of clones, 75% to 95% being singletons. Sequencing used peripheral blood. The clonotype originates from a woman older than 75 with acute or convalescent COVID-19. The V gene is TRBV28, the J gene TRBJ2-5, with a weak D call TRBD1 (5 bases). CDR3 DNA: TGTGCCAGCAATAGGGGTTTTGAAGAGACCCAGTACTTC. Its protein product is CASNRGFEETQYF.